This TCR beta chain was sequenced in a study of blood T cell repertoires in COVID-19. Germline CDR1 is SGHAT and CDR2 is FQNNGV. The junction had 6 bases not matched to a gene; V was cut back by 4 bases and J by 9 bases. The CDR3 consists of 14 residues. Participant age was roughly 18 to 100 years, and participants resided in roughly 25 US areas. Here immunoSEQ multiplex PCR was the method, and the copy in TCRdb shows in-frame clones only, minus some. The data show roughly 380,000 clones, around 87% seen once. This rearrangement joins TRBV11-2 to TRBJ2-1; 10 nucleotides align to TRBD2. This clonotype was sampled from a man in his thirties or forties who had recovered from COVID-19. Sequenced sample: PBMCs or T cells enriched from blood (not recorded which). The CDR3 DNA reads as TGTGCCAGCAGCTCAAGCGGGGGGGCCGGTGAGCAGTTCTTC. As protein: CASSSSGGAGEQFF.